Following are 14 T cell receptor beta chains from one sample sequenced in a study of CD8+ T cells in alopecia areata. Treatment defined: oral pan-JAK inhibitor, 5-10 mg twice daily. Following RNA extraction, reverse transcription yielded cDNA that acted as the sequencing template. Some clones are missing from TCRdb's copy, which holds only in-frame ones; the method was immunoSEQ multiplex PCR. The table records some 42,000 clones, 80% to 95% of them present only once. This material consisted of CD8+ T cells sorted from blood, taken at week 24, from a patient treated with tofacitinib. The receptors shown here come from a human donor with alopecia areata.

The CDR3 sequence is CASSLDVSYEQYF. CDR3 DNA sequence: TGTGCCAGTTCATTAGACGTCTCCTACGAGCAGTACTTC. V is TRBV19 and J is TRBJ2-7; D uncertain. Germline loops: CDR1 LNHDA, CDR2 SQIVND (reference sequence). CDR3 length: 13 amino acids. V was pared by 8 bases and J by 0 bases, with 11 bases between.

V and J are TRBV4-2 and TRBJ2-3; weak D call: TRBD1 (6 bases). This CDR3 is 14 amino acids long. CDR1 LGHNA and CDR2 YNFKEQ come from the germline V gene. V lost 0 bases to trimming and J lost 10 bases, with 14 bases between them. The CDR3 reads CASSQDVGRTAQYF. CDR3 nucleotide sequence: TGTGCCAGCAGCCAAGATGTGGGCAGGACAGCGCAGTATTTT.

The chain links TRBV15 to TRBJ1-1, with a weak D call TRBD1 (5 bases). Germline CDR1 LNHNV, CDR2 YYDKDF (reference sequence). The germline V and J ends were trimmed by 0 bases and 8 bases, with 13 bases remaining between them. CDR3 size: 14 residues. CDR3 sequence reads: CATSREQGALEAFF. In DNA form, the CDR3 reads TGTGCCACCAGCAGAGAGCAGGGCGCCTTAGAAGCTTTCTTT. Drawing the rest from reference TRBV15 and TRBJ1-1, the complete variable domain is DAMVIQNPRYQVTQFGKPVTLSCSQTLNHNVMYWYQQKSSQAPKLLFHYYDKDFNNEADTPDNFQSRRPNTSFCFLDIRSPGLGDTAMYLCATSREQGALEAFFGQGTRLTVV.

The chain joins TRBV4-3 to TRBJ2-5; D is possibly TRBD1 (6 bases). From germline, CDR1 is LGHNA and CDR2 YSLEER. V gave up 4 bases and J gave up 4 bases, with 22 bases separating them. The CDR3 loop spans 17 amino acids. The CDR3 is CASSPHQSAGGVETQYF. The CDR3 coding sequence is TGCGCCAGCAGCCCGCACCAGTCCGCTGGGGGCGTAGAGACCCAGTACTTC.

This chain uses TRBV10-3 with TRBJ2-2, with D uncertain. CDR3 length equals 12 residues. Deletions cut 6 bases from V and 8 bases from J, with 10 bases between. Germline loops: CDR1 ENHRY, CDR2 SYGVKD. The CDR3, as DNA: TGTGCCATCAGGTCTTCCAGTGGGGAGCTGTTTTTT. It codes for CAIRSSSGELFF.

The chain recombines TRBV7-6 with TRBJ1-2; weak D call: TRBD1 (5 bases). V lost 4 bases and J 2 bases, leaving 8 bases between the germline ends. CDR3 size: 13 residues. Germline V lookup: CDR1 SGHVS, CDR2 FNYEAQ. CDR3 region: CASSSQENYGYTF. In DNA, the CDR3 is TGTGCCAGCAGCTCACAGGAAAACTATGGCTACACCTTC.

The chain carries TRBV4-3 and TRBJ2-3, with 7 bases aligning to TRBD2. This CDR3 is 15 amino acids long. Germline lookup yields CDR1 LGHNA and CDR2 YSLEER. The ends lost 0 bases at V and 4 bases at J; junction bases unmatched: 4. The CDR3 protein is CASSQDRSGADTQYF. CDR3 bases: TGCGCCAGCAGCCAAGATCGCAGCGGGGCAGATACGCAGTATTTT.

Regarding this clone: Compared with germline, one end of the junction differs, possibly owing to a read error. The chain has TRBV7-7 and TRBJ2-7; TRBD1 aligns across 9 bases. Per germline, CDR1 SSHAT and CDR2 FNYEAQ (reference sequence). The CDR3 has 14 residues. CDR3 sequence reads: CASSLQQGAYEQYF. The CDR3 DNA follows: TGTGCTAGCAGCTTACAACAGGGGGCTTACGAGCAGTACTTC.

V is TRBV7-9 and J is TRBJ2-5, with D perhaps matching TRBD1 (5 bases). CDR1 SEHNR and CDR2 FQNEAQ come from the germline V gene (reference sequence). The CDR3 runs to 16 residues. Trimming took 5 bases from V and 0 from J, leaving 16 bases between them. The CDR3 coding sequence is TGTGCCAGCAGCCCAGACCCTTGGGGCAACCAAGAGACCCAGTACTTC. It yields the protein CASSPDPWGNQETQYF.

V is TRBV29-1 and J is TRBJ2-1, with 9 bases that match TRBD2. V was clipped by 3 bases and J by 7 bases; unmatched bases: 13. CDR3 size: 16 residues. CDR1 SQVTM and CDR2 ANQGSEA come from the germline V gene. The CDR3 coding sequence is TGCAGCGTTGACGGGTATGGGCTAGCGGGGTTAAATGAGCAGTTCTTC. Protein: CSVDGYGLAGLNEQFF.

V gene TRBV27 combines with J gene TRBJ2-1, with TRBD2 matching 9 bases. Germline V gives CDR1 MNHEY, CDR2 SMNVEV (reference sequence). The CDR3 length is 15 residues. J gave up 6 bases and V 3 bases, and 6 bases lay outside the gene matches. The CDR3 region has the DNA TGTGCCAGCAGTTTGGTGGCTAGCGGGGTCAATGAGCAGTTCTTC. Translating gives CASSLVASGVNEQFF.

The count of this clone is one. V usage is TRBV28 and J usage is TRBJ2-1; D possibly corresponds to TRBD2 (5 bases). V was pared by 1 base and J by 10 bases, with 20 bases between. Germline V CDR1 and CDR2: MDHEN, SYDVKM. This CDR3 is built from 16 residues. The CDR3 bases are TGTGCCAGCAGTTTATTGGTTGAGGGCTCCTACACCGAGCAGTTCTTC. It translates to CASSLLVEGSYTEQFF.

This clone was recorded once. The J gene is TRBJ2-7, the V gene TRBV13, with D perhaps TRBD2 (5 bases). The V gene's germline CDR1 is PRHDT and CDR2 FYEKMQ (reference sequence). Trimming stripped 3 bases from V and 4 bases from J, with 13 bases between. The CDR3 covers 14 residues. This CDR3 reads CASSFGLDSYEQYF. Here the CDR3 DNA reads TGTGCCAGCAGCTTTGGACTGGATTCTTACGAGCAGTACTTC. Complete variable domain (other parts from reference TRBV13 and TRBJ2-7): AAGVIQSPRHLIKEKRETATLKCYPIPRHDTVYWYQQGPGQDPQFLISFYEKMQSDKGSIPDRFSAQQFSDYHSELNMSSLELGDSALYFCASSFGLDSYEQYFGPGTRLTVT.

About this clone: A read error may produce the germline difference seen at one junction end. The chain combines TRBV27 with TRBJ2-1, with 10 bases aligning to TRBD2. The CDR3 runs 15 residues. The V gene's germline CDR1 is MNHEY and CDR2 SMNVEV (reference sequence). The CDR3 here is CASSWSSGGNNEQLF. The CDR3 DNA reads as TGTGCCAGCAGTTGGTCTAGCGGGGGCAACAATGAGCAGCTCTTC.